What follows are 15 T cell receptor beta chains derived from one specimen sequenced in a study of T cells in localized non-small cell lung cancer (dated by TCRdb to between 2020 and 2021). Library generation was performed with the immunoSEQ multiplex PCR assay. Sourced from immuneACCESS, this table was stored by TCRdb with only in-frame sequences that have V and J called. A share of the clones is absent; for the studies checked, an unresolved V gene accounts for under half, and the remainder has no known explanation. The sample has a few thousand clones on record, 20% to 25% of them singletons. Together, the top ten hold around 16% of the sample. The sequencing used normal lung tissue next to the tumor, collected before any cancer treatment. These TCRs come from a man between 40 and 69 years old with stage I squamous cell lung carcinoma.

CDR3 in amino acids: CASSGQSSYEQYF. The CDR3, as DNA: TGTGCCAGCAGCGGACAGAGCTCCTACGAGCAGTACTTC. The chain links TRBV28 to TRBJ2-7; D is perhaps TRBD1 (6 bases). The CDR3 has 13 amino acids. The V gene lost 6 bases and the J gene lost 0 bases, with 9 bases spanning the gap. CDR1 MDHEN and CDR2 SYDVKM come from the germline V gene. The complete variable domain, with remaining parts taken from reference TRBV28 and TRBJ2-7, reads DVKVTQSSRYLVKRTGEKVFLECVQDMDHENMFWYRQDPGLGLRLIYFSYDVKMKEKGDIPEGYSVSREKKERFSLILESASTNQTSMYLCASSGQSSYEQYFGPGTRLTVT.

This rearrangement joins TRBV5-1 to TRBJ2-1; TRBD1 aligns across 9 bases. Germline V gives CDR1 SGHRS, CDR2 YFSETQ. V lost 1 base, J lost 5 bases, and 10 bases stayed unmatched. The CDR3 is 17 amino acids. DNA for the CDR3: TGCGCCAGCAGCTTGCCAACAGGGGGCGGGCCTAACAATGAGCAGTTCTTC. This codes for CASSLPTGGGPNNEQFF.

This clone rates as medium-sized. The CDR3 DNA reads as TGTGCCAGCAGCTTTTGGGAGTCAGACTATGGCTACACCTTC. It translates to CASSFWESDYGYTF. This chain joins TRBV11-3 and TRBJ1-2; the D is unclear. The CDR3 covers 14 residues. Trimming took 3 bases from V and 3 from J, leaving 11 bases between them. CDR1 is SGHNT and CDR2 is YENEEA in the germline V gene.

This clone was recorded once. CDR3 region: CAWSPDSGAKNIQYF. DNA for the CDR3: TGTGCCTGGAGCCCCGATTCGGGAGCCAAAAACATTCAGTACTTC. The chain joins TRBV30 to TRBJ2-4; D is ambiguous. The V and J ends lost 3 bases and 0 bases respectively, with 12 bases between them. Per the germline V gene, CDR1 is GTSNPN and CDR2 is SVGIG (reference sequence). This CDR3 has 15 residues.

Written as DNA, the CDR3 is TGTGCCAGCAATGAGTATGGGACAGGGTATCATCAGCCCCAGCATTTT. Residues: CASNEYGTGYHQPQHF. The rearrangement links TRBV6-8 to TRBJ1-5; 9 bases are a match to TRBD1. Germline loops: CDR1 MNHGY, CDR2 SAAAGT. Trimming took 7 bases from V and 5 from J; bases not matched to a gene: 12. The CDR3 runs 16 residues.

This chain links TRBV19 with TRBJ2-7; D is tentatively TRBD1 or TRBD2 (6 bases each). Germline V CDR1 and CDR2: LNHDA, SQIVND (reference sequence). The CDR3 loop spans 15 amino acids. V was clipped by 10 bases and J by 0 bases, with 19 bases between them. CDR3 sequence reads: CATAQWGASSYEQYF. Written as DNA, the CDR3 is TGTGCCACGGCCCAGTGGGGGGCGAGCTCCTACGAGCAGTACTTC.

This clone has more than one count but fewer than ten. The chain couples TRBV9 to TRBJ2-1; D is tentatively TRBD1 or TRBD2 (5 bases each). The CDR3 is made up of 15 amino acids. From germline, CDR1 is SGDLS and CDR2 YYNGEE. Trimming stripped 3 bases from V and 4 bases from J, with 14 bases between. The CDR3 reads CASSAGTVSYNEQFF. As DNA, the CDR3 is TGTGCCAGCAGCGCCGGGACGGTGTCGTACAATGAGCAGTTCTTC.

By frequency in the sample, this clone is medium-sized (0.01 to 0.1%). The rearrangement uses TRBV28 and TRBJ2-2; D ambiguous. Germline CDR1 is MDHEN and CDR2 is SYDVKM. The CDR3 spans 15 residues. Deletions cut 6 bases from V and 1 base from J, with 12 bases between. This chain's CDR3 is CASSTEVWNTGELFF. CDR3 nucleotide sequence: TGTGCCAGCAGCACTGAGGTTTGGAACACCGGGGAGCTGTTTTTT.

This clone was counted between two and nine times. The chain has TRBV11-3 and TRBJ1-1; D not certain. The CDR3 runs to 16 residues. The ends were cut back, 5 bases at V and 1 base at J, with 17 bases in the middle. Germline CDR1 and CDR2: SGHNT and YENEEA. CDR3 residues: CASSPSWQPRNTEAFF. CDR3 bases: TGTGCCAGCAGCCCATCCTGGCAGCCCAGGAACACTGAAGCTTTCTTT. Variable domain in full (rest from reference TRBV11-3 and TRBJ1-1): EAGVVQSPRYKIIEKKQPVAFWCNPISGHNTLYWYLQNLGQGPELLIRYENEEAVDDSQLPKDRFSAERLKGVDSTLKIQPAELGDSAVYLCASSPSWQPRNTEAFFGQGTRLTVV.

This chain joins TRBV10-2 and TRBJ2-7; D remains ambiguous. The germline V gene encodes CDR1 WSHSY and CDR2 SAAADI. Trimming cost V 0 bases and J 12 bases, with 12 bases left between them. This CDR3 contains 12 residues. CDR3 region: CASSESGRVRYF. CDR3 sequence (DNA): TGCGCCAGCAGTGAGTCCGGAAGGGTTCGGTACTTC.

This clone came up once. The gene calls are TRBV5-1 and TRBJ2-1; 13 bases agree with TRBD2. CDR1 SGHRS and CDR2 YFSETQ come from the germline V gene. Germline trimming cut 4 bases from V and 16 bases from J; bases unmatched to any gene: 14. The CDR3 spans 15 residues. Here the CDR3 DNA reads TGCGCCAGCAGCCCCGGGACTAGCGGGACTGAGGGAGTTTTCTTC. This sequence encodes CASSPGTSGTEGVFF. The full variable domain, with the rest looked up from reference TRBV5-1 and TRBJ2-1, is KAGVTQTPRYLIKTRGQQVTLSCSPISGHRSVSWYQQTPGQGLQFLFEYFSETQRNKGNFPGRFSGRQFSNSRSEMNVSTLELGDSALYLCASSPGTSGTEGVFFGPGTRLTVL.

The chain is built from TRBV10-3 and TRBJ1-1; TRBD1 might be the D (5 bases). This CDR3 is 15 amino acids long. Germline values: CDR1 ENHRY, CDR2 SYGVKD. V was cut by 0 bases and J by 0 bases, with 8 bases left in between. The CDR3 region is CAISESQDMNTEAFF. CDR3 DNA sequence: TGTGCCATCAGTGAGTCTCAGGACATGAACACTGAAGCTTTCTTT.

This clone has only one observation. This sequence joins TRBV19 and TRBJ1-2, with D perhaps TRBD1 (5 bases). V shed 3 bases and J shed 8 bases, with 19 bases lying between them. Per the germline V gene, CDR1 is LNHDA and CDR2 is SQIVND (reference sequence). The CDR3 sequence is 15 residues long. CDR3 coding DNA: TGTGCCAGTAGTATTGGGACGGGGAGCCGGTCAGGCTACACCTTC. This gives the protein CASSIGTGSRSGYTF.

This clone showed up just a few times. The CDR3 coding sequence is TGTGCCAGCAGCGAAAGACAGGGGGCGGAATCACCCCTCCACTTT. This encodes CASSERQGAESPLHF. V gene TRBV7-6 combines with J gene TRBJ1-6; 10 nucleotides line up with TRBD1. Germline loops: CDR1 SGHVS, CDR2 FNYEAQ. Trimming at V came to 5 bases and at J to 10 bases, leaving 8 bases not matched to a gene. The CDR3 has 15 residues. Drawing the rest from reference TRBV7-6 and TRBJ1-6, the complete variable domain is GAGVSQSPRYKVTKRGQDVALRCDPISGHVSLYWYRQALGQGPEFLTYFNYEAQQDKSGLPNDRFSAERPEGSISTLTIQRTEQRDSAMYRCASSERQGAESPLHFGNGTRLTVT.

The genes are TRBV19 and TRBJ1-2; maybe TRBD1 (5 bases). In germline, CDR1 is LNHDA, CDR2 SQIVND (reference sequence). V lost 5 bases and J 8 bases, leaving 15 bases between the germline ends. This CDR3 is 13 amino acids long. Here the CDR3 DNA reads TGTGCCAGTAGTCGGGGGACCCCAGCAGGCTACACCTTC. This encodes CASSRGTPAGYTF. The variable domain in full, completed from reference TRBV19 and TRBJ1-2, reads DGGITQSPKYLFRKEGQNVTLSCEQNLNHDAMYWYRQDPGQGLRLIYYSQIVNDFQKGDIAEGYSVSREKKESFPLTVTSAQKNPTAFYLCASSRGTPAGYTFGSGTRLTVV.